The 25 T cell receptor beta chains reported below all come from one sample, sequenced in a study of shared clonotypes between healthy human individuals. Sequencing was performed with immunoSEQ multiplex PCR; in TCRdb, only in-frame clones are kept and a portion is missing. The sample has fewer than 350,000 clones, around 86% seen once. The specimen was memory CD8+ T cells sorted from blood. Subset here: CD45RO+ cells pooled with CCR7-negative TemRA cells. These receptors all come from a young man in good health.

The chain has TRBV18 and TRBJ2-7; 9 positions agree with TRBD1. The CDR3 covers 16 residues. From germline, CDR1 is KGHSH and CDR2 LQKENI. J was trimmed by 1 base and V by 2 bases; bases with no gene match: 6. The CDR3 reads CASSPGDRAVSYEQYF. The CDR3 bases are TGTGCCAGCTCACCAGGGGACAGGGCAGTTTCCTACGAGCAGTACTTC.

The J gene is TRBJ1-6, the V gene TRBV4-3; 8 bases line up with TRBD1. Germline V CDR1 and CDR2: LGHNA, YSLEER. The junction had 9 bases not matched to a gene; V was cut back by 4 bases and J by 10 bases. This CDR3 spans 15 amino acids. The CDR3 sequence: CASSPLTGAGSPLHF. DNA of the CDR3: TGCGCCAGCAGCCCTTTGACAGGGGCAGGGTCACCCCTCCACTTT.

This sequence joins TRBV7-9 and TRBJ2-7, with D perhaps matching TRBD1 (7 bases). Between the trimmed V and J ends, which lost 8 bases and 2 bases, there was a span of 10 bases. There are 12 residues in the CDR3. CDR1 is SEHNR, CDR2 FQNEAQ, per germline (reference sequence). CDR3 in DNA: TGTGCCAGCGGGGGGACAGCCTACGAGCAGTACTTC. It yields the protein CASGGTAYEQYF.

The chain is built from TRBV5-1 and TRBJ2-1; no definite D call. The germline V gene encodes CDR1 SGHRS and CDR2 YFSETQ. V lost 0 bases, J lost 7 bases, and 8 bases lay in between. This CDR3 comprises 13 residues. The chain's CDR3 is CASSLGFGNEQFF. The DNA for the CDR3 is TGCGCCAGCAGCTTGGGTTTCGGAAATGAGCAGTTCTTC.

This chain joins TRBV7-9 and TRBJ1-2; no clear D. The V end was cut by 5 bases, the J end by 4 bases, with 14 bases between. Germline V gives CDR1 SEHNR, CDR2 FQNEAQ (reference sequence). CDR3 length equals 14 residues. The CDR3 sequence is CASSRFRQAYGYTF. In nucleotides, the CDR3 is TGTGCCAGCAGCCGCTTCAGGCAAGCCTATGGCTACACCTTC.

The gene calls are TRBV9 and TRBJ2-7; D might be TRBD2 (6 bases). The CDR3 is 14 residues long. Germline CDR1 is SGDLS and CDR2 is YYNGEE. V lost 4 bases and J 7 bases, leaving 18 bases between the germline ends. CDR3 DNA: TGTGCCAGCAGCTCCCGGGACTGGCCTGAGGAGCAGTACTTC. This codes for CASSSRDWPEEQYF.

The chain carries TRBV4-1 and TRBJ1-1; possible D gene TRBD1, 5 bases. The germline V gene encodes CDR1 MGHRA and CDR2 YSYEKL. The CDR3 covers 16 residues. Trimming pared 1 base from V and 0 bases from J, leaving 12 bases between. CDR3 residues: CASSQVVQGLNTEAFF. CDR3 sequence (DNA): TGCGCCAGCAGCCAAGTGGTTCAGGGACTGAACACTGAAGCTTTCTTT.

The rearrangement links TRBV7-9 to TRBJ1-1, with D perhaps matching TRBD1 (6 bases). Trimming took 1 base from V and 1 from J, leaving 10 bases between them. The V gene's germline CDR1 is SEHNR and CDR2 FQNEAQ (reference sequence). This CDR3 is built from 15 residues. CDR3 in amino acids: CASSLGWGPNTEAFF. The DNA for the CDR3 is TGTGCCAGCAGCTTAGGTTGGGGGCCGAACACTGAAGCTTTCTTT. Together with reference TRBV7-9 and TRBJ1-1, the CDR3 gives the full variable domain: DTGVSQNPRHKITKRGQNVTFRCDPISEHNRLYWYRQTLGQGPEFLTYFQNEAQLEKSRLLSDRFSAERPKGSFSTLEIQRTEQGDSAMYLCASSLGWGPNTEAFFGQGTRLTVV.

The chain joins TRBV27 to TRBJ2-7, with D unclear. Per germline, CDR1 MNHEY and CDR2 SMNVEV (reference sequence). V lost 0 bases, J lost 0 bases, and 12 bases lay in between. The CDR3 contains 16 residues. The CDR3 region is CASSLSIGVVSYEQYF. In DNA form, the CDR3 reads TGTGCCAGCAGTTTATCCATTGGGGTAGTCTCCTACGAGCAGTACTTC.

Here the CDR3 reads CASSTETGGHEQYF. As DNA, the CDR3 is TGTGCCAGCAGTACAGAGACAGGGGGACACGAGCAGTACTTC. The rearrangement links TRBV6-5 to TRBJ2-7; 9 bases are shared with TRBD1. The CDR3 contains 14 residues. Germline loops: CDR1 MNHEY, CDR2 SVGAGI. V lost 5 bases, J lost 5 bases, and 7 bases stayed unmatched.

This chain's CDR3 is CASSFGQGLDEQYF. The CDR3 region has the DNA TGTGCCAGCAGCTTCGGACAGGGGCTGGACGAGCAGTACTTC. The J gene is TRBJ2-7, the V gene TRBV11-3; 9 positions match TRBD1. The ends lost 3 bases at V and 5 bases at J; junction bases unmatched: 5. Germline values: CDR1 SGHNT, CDR2 YENEEA. CDR3 length: 14 amino acids.

This rearrangement joins TRBV13 to TRBJ1-2, with TRBD1 matching 7 bases. This CDR3 is 14 amino acids long. Trimming removed 4 bases from V and 4 bases from J; junction bases left unmatched: 6. The V gene's germline CDR1 is PRHDT and CDR2 FYEKMQ (reference sequence). CDR3 DNA: TGTGCCAGCAGCTGGGACAGCAGCCCCTATGGCTACACCTTC. It codes for CASSWDSSPYGYTF. The full variable domain, rest sourced from reference TRBV13 and TRBJ1-2, is AAGVIQSPRHLIKEKRETATLKCYPIPRHDTVYWYQQGPGQDPQFLISFYEKMQSDKGSIPDRFSAQQFSDYHSELNMSSLELGDSALYFCASSWDSSPYGYTFGSGTRLTVV.

The genes are TRBV6-1 and TRBJ1-5; D unclear. The CDR3 has 15 amino acids. CDR1 is MNHNS and CDR2 is SASEGT in the germline V gene. With 2 bases removed from V and 0 bases from J, the gap between germline ends came to 8 bases. This chain's CDR3 is CASSEWQNSNQPQHF. Written as DNA, the CDR3 is TGTGCCAGCAGTGAATGGCAGAATAGCAATCAGCCCCAGCATTTT.

In its sample, this clone was seen once. The sample carries other DNA sequences with the same CDR3. The chain employs TRBV5-6 and TRBJ2-7; 9 positions match TRBD1. In germline, CDR1 is SGHDT, CDR2 YYEEEE. CDR3 size: 14 residues. V was clipped by 0 bases and J by 2 bases; unmatched bases: 0. The CDR3 sequence is CASSLGTGAYEQYF. CDR3 coding DNA: TGTGCCAGCAGCTTGGGGACAGGGGCCTACGAGCAGTACTTC.

The CDR3 DNA follows: TGTGCCAGCAGCGCCGATAGTCGGCCCCAGCATTTT. Residues: CASSADSRPQHF. The chain has TRBV7-8 and TRBJ1-5; D gene uncertain. V was cut by 5 bases and J by 9 bases, with 11 bases left in between. This CDR3 region has 12 residues. Germline V CDR1 and CDR2: SGHVS, FQNEAQ. Combining the CDR3 with reference TRBV7-8 and TRBJ1-5 gives the whole variable domain GAGVSQSPRYKVAKRGQDVALRCDPISGHVSLFWYQQALGQGPEFLTYFQNEAQLDKSGLPSDRFFAERPEGSVSTLKIQRTQQEDSAVYLCASSADSRPQHFGDGTRLSIL.

The chain employs TRBV5-6 and TRBJ2-7; TRBD1 agrees at 8 bases. This CDR3 contains 15 residues. Germline lookup yields CDR1 SGHDT and CDR2 YYEEEE. V shed 5 bases, J shed 0 bases, and the junction held 7 bases outside the gene matches. The DNA for the CDR3 is TGTGCCAGCAGGCCCGGGACAGGAACCTCCTACGAGCAGTACTTC. Translation gives CASRPGTGTSYEQYF.

The chain carries TRBV10-2 and TRBJ2-7, with TRBD1 matching over 7 bases. Germline V gene lookup returns CDR1 WSHSY and CDR2 SAAADI. This CDR3 has 14 amino acids. Germline trimming cut 2 bases from V and 0 bases from J; bases unmatched to any gene: 1. CDR3: CASSERDSSYEQYF. The CDR3 bases are TGCGCCAGCAGTGAGCGGGACAGCTCCTACGAGCAGTACTTC.

This chain connects TRBV19 to TRBJ1-2; maybe TRBD1 (5 bases). The CDR3 is 13 amino acids. Trimming pared 3 bases from V and 3 bases from J, leaving 8 bases between. The germline gives CDR1 LNHDA, CDR2 SQIVND (reference sequence). This CDR3 reads CASSIRGDYGYTF. CDR3 coding DNA: TGTGCCAGTAGTATCCGGGGGGACTATGGCTACACCTTC.

This clone was recorded at least ten times. The chain links TRBV30 to TRBJ1-1; D ambiguous. In germline, CDR1 is GTSNPN, CDR2 SVGIG (reference sequence). V gave up 2 bases and J gave up 2 bases, with 6 bases separating them. CDR3 length equals 12 residues. CDR3 in amino acids: CAWSLTNTEAFF. The DNA of the CDR3 is TGTGCCTGGAGTTTAACAAACACTGAAGCTTTCTTT.

About this clone: Other DNA sequences in the same sample also yield this CDR3. CDR3 in amino acids: CASSIGQGARETQYF. The CDR3 nucleotides are TGTGCCAGCAGTATCGGACAGGGGGCAAGAGAGACCCAGTACTTC. The gene calls are TRBV27 and TRBJ2-5, with 11 nucleotides matching TRBD1. Per the germline V gene, CDR1 is MNHEY and CDR2 is SMNVEV (reference sequence). The CDR3 is made up of 15 amino acids. V gave up 5 bases and J gave up 4 bases; unmatched junction bases: 6.

The gene calls are TRBV7-6 and TRBJ2-1, with TRBD1 matching 7 bases. The CDR3 is 15 amino acids. After removal of 4 bases from V and 3 bases from J, the junction contained 6 bases not matched to a gene. CDR1 is SGHVS and CDR2 is FNYEAQ in the germline V gene. CDR3 region: CASSSVRQGYNEQFF. The CDR3 DNA follows: TGTGCCAGCAGCTCTGTGCGACAGGGCTACAATGAGCAGTTCTTC.

This chain links TRBV7-6 with TRBJ2-5, with 8 bases aligning to TRBD1. CDR3 length: 15 amino acids. Per germline, CDR1 SGHVS and CDR2 FNYEAQ. After removal of 5 bases from V and 2 bases from J, the junction contained 7 bases not matched to a gene. The CDR3 coding sequence is TGTGCCAGCAGCGCCGGGACAGGCGCACAAGAGACCCAGTACTTC. It is translated as CASSAGTGAQETQYF.

The chain has TRBV28 and TRBJ2-2; 12 bases align to TRBD2. This CDR3 has 18 residues. The germline V gene encodes CDR1 MDHEN and CDR2 SYDVKM. V lost 4 bases to trimming and J lost 6 bases; unmatched junction nucleotides: 12. The CDR3 loop reads CASSSRTSGETVPGELFF. Here the CDR3 DNA reads TGTGCCAGCAGTTCGAGGACTAGCGGGGAGACAGTCCCCGGGGAGCTGTTTTTT.

This sequence joins TRBV28 and TRBJ2-3, with D maybe TRBD2 (7 bases). V was cut by 4 bases and J by 3 bases, with 20 bases left in between. Germline V lookup: CDR1 MDHEN, CDR2 SYDVKM. This CDR3 contains 17 residues. In DNA form, the CDR3 reads TGTGCCAGCAGTTACGCGACGGGGGGCCAAGGTACAGATACGCAGTATTTT. It specifies CASSYATGGQGTDTQYF.

The V and J genes are TRBV10-2 and TRBJ2-5; TRBD2 aligns across 10 bases. With 5 bases clipped from V and 5 bases from J, the junction kept 5 bases outside the gene matches. CDR1 WSHSY and CDR2 SAAADI come from the germline V gene. The CDR3 runs 14 residues. The CDR3 loop reads CASSTTSGIETQYF. The CDR3 coding sequence is TGCGCCAGCAGTACAACTAGCGGGATTGAGACCCAGTACTTC.